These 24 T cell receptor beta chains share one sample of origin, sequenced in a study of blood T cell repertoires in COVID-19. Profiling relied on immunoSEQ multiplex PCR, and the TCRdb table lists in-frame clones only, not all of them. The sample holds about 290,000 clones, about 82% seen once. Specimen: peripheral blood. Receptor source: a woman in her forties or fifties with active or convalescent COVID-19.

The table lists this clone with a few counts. CDR3 sequence (DNA): TGTGCCAGCACCTCTGATGGCATCTATGGCTACACCTTC. The encoded protein is CASTSDGIYGYTF. V usage is TRBV5-5 and J usage is TRBJ1-2; D uncertain. Trimming pared 6 bases from V and 4 bases from J, leaving 13 bases between. The V gene's germline CDR1 is SGHKS and CDR2 YYEKEE (reference sequence). The CDR3 covers 13 residues.

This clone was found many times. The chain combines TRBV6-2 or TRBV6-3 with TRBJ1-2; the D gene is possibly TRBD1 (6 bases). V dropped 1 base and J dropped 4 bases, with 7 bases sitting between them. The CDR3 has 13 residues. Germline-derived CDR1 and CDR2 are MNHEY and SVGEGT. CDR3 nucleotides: TGTGCCAGCAGTTACTTGACAGGCTATGGCTACACCTTC. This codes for CASSYLTGYGYTF.

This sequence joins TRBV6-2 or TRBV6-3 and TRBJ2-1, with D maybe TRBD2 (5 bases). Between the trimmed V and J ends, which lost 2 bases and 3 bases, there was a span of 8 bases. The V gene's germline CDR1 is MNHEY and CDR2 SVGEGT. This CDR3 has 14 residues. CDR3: CASSYAGGYNEQFF. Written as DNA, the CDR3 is TGTGCCAGCAGTTACGCTGGAGGCTACAATGAGCAGTTCTTC.

The CDR3 DNA reads as TGTGCCACCGGGGGGACTAGCGGAGATACCTACAATGAGCAGTTCTTC. Translating it yields CATGGTSGDTYNEQFF. This rearrangement joins TRBV24-1 to TRBJ2-1; TRBD2 matches at 11 bases. The CDR3 runs 16 residues. V trimming: 9 bases; J trimming: 2 bases; junction bases outside the gene matches: 8. Germline-derived CDR1 and CDR2 are KGHDR and SFDVKD.

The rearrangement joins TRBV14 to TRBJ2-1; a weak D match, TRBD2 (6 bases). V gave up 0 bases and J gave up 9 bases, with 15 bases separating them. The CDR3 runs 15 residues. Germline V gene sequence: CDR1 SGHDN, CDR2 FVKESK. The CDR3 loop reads CASSQDPARRVEQFF. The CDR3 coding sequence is TGTGCCAGCAGCCAAGATCCCGCCCGGAGGGTTGAGCAGTTCTTC.

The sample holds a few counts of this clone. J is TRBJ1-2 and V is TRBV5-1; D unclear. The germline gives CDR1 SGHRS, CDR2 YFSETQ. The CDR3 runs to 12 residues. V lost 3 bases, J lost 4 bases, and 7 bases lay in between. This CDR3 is CASSSQLYGYTF. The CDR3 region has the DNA TGCGCCAGCAGCTCACAGCTCTATGGCTACACCTTC.

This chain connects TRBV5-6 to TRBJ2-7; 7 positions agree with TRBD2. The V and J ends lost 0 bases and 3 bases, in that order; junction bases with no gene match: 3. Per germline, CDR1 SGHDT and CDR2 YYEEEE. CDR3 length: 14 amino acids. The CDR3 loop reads CASSLETSLYEQYF. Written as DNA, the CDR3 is TGTGCCAGCAGCTTGGAGACTAGCCTCTACGAGCAGTACTTC.

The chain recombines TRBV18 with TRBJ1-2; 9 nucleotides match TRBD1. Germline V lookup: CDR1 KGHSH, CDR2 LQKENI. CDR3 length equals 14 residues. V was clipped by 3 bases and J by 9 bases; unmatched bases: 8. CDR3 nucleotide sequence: TGTGCCAGCTCACCTGAAGGGACAGGGTATCGCTACACCTTC. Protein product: CASSPEGTGYRYTF.

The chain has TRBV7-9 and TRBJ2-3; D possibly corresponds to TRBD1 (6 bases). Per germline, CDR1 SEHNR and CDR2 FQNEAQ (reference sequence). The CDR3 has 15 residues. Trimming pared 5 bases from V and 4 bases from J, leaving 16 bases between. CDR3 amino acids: CASSLTGNWADTQYF. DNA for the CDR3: TGTGCCAGCAGCCTTACAGGGAATTGGGCAGATACGCAGTATTTT.

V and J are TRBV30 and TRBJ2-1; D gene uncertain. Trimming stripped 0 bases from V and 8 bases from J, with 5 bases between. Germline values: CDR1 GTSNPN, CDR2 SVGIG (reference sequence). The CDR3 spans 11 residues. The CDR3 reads CAWSVLHEQFF. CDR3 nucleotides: TGTGCCTGGAGTGTACTTCATGAGCAGTTCTTC. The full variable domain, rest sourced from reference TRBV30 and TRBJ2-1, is SQTIHQWPATLVQPVGSPLSLECTVEGTSNPNLYWYRQAAGRGLQLLFYSVGIGQISSEVPQNLSASRPQDRQFILSSKKLLLSDSGFYLCAWSVLHEQFFGPGTRLTVL.

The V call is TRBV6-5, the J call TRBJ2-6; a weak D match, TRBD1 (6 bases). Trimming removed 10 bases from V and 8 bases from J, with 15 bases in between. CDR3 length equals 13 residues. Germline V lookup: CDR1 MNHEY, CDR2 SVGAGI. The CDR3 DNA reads TGTGCCACCGAAAAACAGGGTTCCAACGTCCTGACTTTC. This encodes CATEKQGSNVLTF.

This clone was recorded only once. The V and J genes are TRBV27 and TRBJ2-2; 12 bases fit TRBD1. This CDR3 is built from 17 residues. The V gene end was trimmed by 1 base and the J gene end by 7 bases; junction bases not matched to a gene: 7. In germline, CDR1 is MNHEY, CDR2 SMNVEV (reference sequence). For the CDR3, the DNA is TGTGCCAGCAGTTTATTTTGGGGACAGGGGGCTGTCGGGGAGCTGTTTTTT. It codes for CASSLFWGQGAVGELFF.

The CDR3 DNA reads TGCGCCAGCAGCTTGGGAGGAGGTAACGAGCAGTACTTC. It encodes CASSLGGGNEQYF. V is TRBV5-1 and J is TRBJ2-7, with a possible D match to TRBD2 (5 bases). The CDR3 extends over 13 amino acids. Germline V gene data show CDR1 as SGHRS and CDR2 as YFSETQ. Trimming shortened V by 0 bases and J by 5 bases, and 9 bases separated the two germline ends.

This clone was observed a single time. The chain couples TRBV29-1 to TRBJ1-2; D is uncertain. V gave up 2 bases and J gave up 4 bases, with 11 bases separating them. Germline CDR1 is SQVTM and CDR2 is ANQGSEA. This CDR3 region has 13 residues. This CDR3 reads CSVETALGYGYTF. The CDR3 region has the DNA TGCAGCGTTGAAACAGCACTCGGCTATGGCTACACCTTC.

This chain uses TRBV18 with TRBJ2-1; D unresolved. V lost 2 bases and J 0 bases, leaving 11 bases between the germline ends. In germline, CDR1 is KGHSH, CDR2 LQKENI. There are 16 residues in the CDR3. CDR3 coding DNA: TGTGCCAGCTCACCAAGCGACCCGAGCTCCTACAATGAGCAGTTCTTC. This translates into CASSPSDPSSYNEQFF.

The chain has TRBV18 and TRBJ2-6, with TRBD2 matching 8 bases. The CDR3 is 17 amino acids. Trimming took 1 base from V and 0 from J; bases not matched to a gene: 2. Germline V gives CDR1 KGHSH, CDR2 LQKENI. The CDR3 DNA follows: TGTGCCAGCTCACCACTAGCGGGAATCTCTGGGGCCAACGTCCTGACTTTC. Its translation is CASSPLAGISGANVLTF.

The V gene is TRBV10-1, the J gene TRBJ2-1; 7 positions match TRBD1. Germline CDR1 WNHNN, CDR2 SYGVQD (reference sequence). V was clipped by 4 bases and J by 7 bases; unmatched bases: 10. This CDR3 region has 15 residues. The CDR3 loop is CASSGATGTVNEQFF. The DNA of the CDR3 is TGCGCCAGCAGTGGAGCGACCGGGACAGTGAATGAGCAGTTCTTC.

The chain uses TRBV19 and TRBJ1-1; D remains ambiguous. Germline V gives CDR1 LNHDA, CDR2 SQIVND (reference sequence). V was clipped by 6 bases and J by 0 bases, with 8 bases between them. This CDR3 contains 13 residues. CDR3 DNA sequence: TGTGCCAGTAGGCTACGGGTGAACACTGAAGCTTTCTTT. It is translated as CASRLRVNTEAFF.

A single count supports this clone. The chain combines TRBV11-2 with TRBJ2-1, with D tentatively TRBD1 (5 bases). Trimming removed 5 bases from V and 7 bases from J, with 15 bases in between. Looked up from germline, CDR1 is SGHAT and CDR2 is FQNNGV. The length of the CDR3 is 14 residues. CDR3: CASSPIQGRNEQFF. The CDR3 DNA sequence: TGTGCCAGCAGCCCCATCCAGGGTAGGAATGAGCAGTTCTTC. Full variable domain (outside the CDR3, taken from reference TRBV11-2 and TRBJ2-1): EAGVAQSPRYKIIEKRQSVAFWCNPISGHATLYWYQQILGQGPKLLIQFQNNGVVDDSQLPKDRFSAERLKGVDSTLKIQPAKLEDSAVYLCASSPIQGRNEQFFGPGTRLTVL.

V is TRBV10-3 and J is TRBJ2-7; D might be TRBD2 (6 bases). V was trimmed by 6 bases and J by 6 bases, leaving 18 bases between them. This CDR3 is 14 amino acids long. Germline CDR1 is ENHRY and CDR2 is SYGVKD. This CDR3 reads CAIRAGGETSEQYF. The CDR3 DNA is TGTGCCATCAGGGCCGGGGGAGAGACGAGCGAGCAGTACTTC.

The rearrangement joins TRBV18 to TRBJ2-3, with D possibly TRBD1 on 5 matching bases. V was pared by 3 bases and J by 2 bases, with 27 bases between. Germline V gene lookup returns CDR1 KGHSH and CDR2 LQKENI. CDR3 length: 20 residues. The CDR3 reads CASSPIRTDRRASPTDTQYF. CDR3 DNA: TGTGCCAGCTCACCCATTAGGACGGACCGCAGGGCCTCTCCCACAGATACGCAGTATTTT.

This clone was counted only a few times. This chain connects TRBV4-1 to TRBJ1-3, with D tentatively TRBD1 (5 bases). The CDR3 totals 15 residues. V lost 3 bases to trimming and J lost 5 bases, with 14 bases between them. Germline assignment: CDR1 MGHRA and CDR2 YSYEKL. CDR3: CASSHLVRDRNTIYF. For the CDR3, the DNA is TGCGCCAGCAGCCACTTGGTCAGGGATAGAAACACCATATATTTT.

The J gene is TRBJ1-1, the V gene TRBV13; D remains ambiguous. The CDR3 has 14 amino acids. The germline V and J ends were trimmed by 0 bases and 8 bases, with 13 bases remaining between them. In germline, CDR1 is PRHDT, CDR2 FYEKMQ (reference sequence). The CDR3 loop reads CASSLGVPGEEAFF. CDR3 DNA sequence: TGTGCCAGCAGCTTAGGCGTCCCCGGGGAAGAAGCTTTCTTT.

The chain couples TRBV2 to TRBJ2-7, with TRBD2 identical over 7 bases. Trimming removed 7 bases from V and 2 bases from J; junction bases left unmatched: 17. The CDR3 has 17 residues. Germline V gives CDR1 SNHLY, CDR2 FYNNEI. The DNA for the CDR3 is TGTGCCAGCATCCCGGTGGAGCGGGAAGATCGAACCTACGAGCAGTACTTC. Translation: CASIPVEREDRTYEQYF.